This T cell receptor beta chain comes out of a study of T cell clones after liver transplantation. The table came from immunoSEQ multiplex PCR; TCRdb's copy has only in-frame clones and leaves some out. This repertoire shows roughly 120,000 clones, 90% found once; its top ten account for 0.8% to 0.9%. The germline V gene has CDR1 SGHTS and CDR2 YDEGEE. Trimming removed 3 bases from V and 4 bases from J, with 10 bases in between. The CDR3 has 13 residues. The chain is built from TRBV5-8 and TRBJ2-5; D is unclear. The specimen was CD4+ T cells from blood, collected 12 months after liver transplant. The source of this sequence is a human patient who received a liver transplant. The graft donor may have contributed some T cells. The CDR3 reads CASSSWGSETQYF. The CDR3 nucleotides are TGTGCCAGCAGCTCATGGGGTTCAGAGACCCAGTACTTC.